This T cell receptor (beta chain) was identified during a study of T-cell memory formation after mild COVID-19. Turning to the study itself: For the most part, TCR clusters were specific to one donor.

TCRdb itself ran the 5' RACE reads through MiXCR, one entry per CDR3 protein. This repertoire shows hundreds of thousands of distinct CDR3 sequences, about 17% found once; its top ten account for 20% to 25%. Per the germline V gene, CDR1 is DFQATT and CDR2 is SNEGSKA (reference sequence). The V gene lost 6 bases and the J gene lost 0 bases, with 12 bases spanning the gap. There are 14 residues in the CDR3. Sequenced material: PBMCs or a T cell subset sorted from them (not recorded which). V usage is TRBV20-1 and J usage is TRBJ2-1; unclear D gene. The origin of this receptor is a man younger than 30 who had mild COVID-19 (a few samples of this study predate the infection). Cell type and time point are not known. CDR3 in DNA: TGCAGTGCCGAAAGGGCCAACTCCTACAATGAGCAGTTCTTC. This encodes CSAERANSYNEQFF.